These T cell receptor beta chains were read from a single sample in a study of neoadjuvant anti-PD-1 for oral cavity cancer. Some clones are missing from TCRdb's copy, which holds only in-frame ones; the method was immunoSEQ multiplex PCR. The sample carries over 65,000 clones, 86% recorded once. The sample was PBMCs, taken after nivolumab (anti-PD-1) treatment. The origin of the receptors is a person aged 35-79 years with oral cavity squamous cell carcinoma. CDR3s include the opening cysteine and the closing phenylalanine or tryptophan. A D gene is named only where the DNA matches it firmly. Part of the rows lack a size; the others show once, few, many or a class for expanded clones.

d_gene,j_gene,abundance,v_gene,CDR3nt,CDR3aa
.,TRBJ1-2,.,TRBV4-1,TGCGCCAGCAGCCAGGCGACGGACCTCTATGGCTACACCTTC,CASSQATDLYGYTF
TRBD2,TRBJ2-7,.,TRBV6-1,TGTGCCAGCAGTCCGAGGACTAGCGGGCTCTACGAGCAGTACTTC,CASSPRTSGLYEQYF
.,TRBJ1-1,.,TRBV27,TGTGCCAGCAGTTTAGCGGGACCGTCGAACACTGAAGCTTTCTTT,CASSLAGPSNTEAFF
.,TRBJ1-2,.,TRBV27,TGTGGCAGCAGTTTAACAGAGGGCTATGGCTACACCTTC,CGSSLTEGYGYTF
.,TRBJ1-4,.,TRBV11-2,TGTGCCAGCAGCTCCTCACGACATCCCGGGCTGTTTTTT,CASSSSRHPGLFF
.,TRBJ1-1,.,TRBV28,TGTGCCAGCAGTTTTTGGCGTTCGGACACTGAAGCTTTCTTT,CASSFWRSDTEAFF
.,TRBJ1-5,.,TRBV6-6,TGTGCCAGCAGCCCGCAATGGGCCCGTGATCAGCCCCAGCATTTT,CASSPQWARDQPQHF
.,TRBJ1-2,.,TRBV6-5,TGTGCCAGCAGTTACGATTCGGGCCCTCGTGGCTATGGCTACACCTTC,CASSYDSGPRGYGYTF
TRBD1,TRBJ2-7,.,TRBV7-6,TGTGCCAGCAGTGGACAGGGGGCGCGTGAGCAGTACTTC,CASSGQGAREQYF
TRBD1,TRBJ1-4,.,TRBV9,TGTGCCAGCAGCGGACAGACAGGGGCTAATGAAAAACTGTTTTTT,CASSGQTGANEKLFF
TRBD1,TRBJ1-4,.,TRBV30,TGTGCCGGGGGTATCGGACAGGGGACCGAAAAACTGTTTTTT,CAGGIGQGTEKLFF
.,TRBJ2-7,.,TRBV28,TGTGCCAGCCAACTGGGGGCCCACGAGCAGTACTTC,CASQLGAHEQYF
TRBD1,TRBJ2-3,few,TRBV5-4,TGTGCCAGCAGCTCCTCAGGGGGCAGGGCAGATACGCAGTATTTT,CASSSSGGRADTQYF
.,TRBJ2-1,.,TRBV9,TGTGCCAGCAGCGGAAATGAGCAGTTCTTC,CASSGNEQFF
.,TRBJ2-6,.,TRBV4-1,TGCGCCAGCAGCCAAGCAAGGGGGGCGGTTGGGGCCAACGTCCTGACTTTC,CASSQARGAVGANVLTF
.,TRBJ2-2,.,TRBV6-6,TGTGCCAGCAGTTATGGGGGGCCGGTCACCGGGGAGCTGTTTTTT,CASSYGGPVTGELFF
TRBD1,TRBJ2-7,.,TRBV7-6,TGTGCCAGCAGCCGGGACAGGGCCTCATACTCCACCTACGAGCAGTACTTC,CASSRDRASYSTYEQYF
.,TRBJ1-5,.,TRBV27,TGTGCCAGCAGTCCCTCGAAGGGGGAGGGTCAGCCCCAGCATTTT,CASSPSKGEGQPQHF
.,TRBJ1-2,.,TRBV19,TGTGCCAGTAGCCCGAAGACGGAAATCAACTATGGCTACACCTTC,CASSPKTEINYGYTF
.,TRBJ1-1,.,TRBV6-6,TGTGCCAGCAGTTACTTGGGCCTTGAAGCTTTCTTT,CASSYLGLEAFF
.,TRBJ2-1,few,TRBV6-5,TGTGCCAGCAGCAGGGTTGGCGGTGAGCAGTTCTTC,CASSRVGGEQFF
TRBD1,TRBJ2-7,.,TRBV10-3,TGTGCCATCAGTGAGGGGACAGGGGGTTACGAGCAGTACTTC,CAISEGTGGYEQYF
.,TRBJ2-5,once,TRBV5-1,TGCGCCAGCAGACTGACCGTTCTCTGGGAGACCCAGTACTTC,CASRLTVLWETQYF
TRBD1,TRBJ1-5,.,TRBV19,TGTGCCAGTAGTATCCGACCGGACAGGATGGGCCGCGCGTCCCAGCATTTT,CASSIRPDRMGRASQHF
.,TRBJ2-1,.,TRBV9,TGTGCCAGTAGTCAACTAAACTCCAATGAGCAGTTCTTC,CASSQLNSNEQFF